This T cell receptor (beta chain) was retrieved from a study of cytotoxic CD8 clonotypes in ibrutinib-treated CLL. The overall study: Partial response was seen in about 24 patients and complete response in 2; after median around six years, around 14 stayed remitted, roughly 12 progressed. On average, more than 80,000 productive rearrangements and just over 250,000 productive templates per sample.

Regarding the study as a whole: With treatment, public clonotypes, which were uncommon, either contracted or remained stable. Sampling time points were not equivalent between sustained-remission and progressing patients.

A note on this clone: Its cognate antigen is unknown.

Germline lookup yields CDR1 MDHEN and CDR2 SYDVKM. V dropped 7 bases and J dropped 0 bases, with 13 bases sitting between them. The CDR3 covers 15 residues. Generated by immunoSEQ multiplex PCR, the TCRdb table keeps only in-frame clones and is missing some. The sample has about 140,000 clones, around 77% seen once. The rearrangement links TRBV28 to TRBJ2-1, with no clear D. The sequence derives from a human donor with chronic lymphocytic leukemia. Here the sequenced sample was PBMCs, taken after 12 months of ibrutinib treatment. CDR3 coding DNA: TGTGCCAGCAAGTCGGCAGCAAGCTCCTACAATGAGCAGTTCTTC. Translated: CASKSAASSYNEQFF.